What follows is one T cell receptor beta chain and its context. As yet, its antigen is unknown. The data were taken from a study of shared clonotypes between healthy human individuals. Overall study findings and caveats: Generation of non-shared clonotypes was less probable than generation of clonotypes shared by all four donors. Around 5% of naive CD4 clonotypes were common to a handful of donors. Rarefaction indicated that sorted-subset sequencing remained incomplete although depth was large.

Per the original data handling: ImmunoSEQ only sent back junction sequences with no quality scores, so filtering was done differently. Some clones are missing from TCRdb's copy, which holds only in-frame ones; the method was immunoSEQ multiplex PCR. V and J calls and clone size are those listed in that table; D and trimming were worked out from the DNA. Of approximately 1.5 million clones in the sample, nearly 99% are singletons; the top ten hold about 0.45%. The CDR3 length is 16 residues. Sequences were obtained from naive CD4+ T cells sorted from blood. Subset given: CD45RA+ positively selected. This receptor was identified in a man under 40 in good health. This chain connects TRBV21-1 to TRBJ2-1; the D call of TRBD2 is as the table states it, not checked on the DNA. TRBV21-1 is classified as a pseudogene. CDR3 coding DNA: TGTGCCAGCAGAAAAAAGCCGGGAGTATCCTACAATGAGCAGTTCTTC. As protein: CASRKKPGVSYNEQFF.